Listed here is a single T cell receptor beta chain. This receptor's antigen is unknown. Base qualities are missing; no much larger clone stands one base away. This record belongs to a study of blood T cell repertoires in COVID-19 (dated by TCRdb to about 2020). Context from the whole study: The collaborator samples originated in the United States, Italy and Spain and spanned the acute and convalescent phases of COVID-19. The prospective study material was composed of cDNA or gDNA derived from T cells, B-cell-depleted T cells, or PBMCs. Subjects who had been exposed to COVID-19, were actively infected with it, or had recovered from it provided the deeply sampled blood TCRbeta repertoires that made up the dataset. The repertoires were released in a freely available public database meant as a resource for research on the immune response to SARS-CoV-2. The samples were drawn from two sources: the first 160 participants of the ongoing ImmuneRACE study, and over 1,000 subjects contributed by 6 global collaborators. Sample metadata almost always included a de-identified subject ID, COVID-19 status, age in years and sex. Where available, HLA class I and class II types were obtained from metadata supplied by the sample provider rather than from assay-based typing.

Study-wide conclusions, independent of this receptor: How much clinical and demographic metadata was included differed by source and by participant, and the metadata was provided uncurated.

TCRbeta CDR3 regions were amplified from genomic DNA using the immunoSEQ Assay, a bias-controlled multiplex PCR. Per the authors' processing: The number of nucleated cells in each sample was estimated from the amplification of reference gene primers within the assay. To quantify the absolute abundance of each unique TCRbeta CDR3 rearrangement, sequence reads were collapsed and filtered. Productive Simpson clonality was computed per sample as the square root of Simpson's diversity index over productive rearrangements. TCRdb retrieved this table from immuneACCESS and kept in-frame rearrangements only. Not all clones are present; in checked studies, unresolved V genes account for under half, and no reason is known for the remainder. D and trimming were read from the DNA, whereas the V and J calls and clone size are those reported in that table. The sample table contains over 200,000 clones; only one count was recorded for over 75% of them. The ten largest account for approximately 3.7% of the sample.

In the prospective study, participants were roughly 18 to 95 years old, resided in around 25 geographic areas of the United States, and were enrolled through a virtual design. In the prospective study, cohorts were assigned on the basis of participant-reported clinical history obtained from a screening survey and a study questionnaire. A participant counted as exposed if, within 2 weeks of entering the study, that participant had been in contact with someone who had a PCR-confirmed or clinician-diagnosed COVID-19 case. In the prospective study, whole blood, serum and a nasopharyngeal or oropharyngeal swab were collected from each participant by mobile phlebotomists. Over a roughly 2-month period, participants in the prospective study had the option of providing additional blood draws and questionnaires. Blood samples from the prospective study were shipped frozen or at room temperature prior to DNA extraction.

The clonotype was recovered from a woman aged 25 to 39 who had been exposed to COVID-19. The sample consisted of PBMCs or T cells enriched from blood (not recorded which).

The nucleotide sequence reads as follows: TGTGCCAGCAGCTTGGGGGGACAGGCGAACACCGGGGAGCTGTTTTTT. This sequence encodes CASSLGGQANTGELFF. The sequence is built from TRBV5-4 and TRBJ2-2, and TRBD1 matches 8 of the central bases. CDR1 is given as SGHNT and CDR2 as YYREEE, both from the germline V gene (reference sequence). Trimming accounts for 0 bases at V and 0 bases at J, while the number of junction bases matched to no gene is 1. The CDR3 holds 16 amino acids from the cysteine to the phenylalanine. Left in the record is the CDR3 DNA by itself, 48 bases read in frame from the first base.